Listed below are T cell receptor beta chains from one sample, sequenced in a study of cytomegalovirus exposure and HLA in healthy donors. The table came from immunoSEQ multiplex PCR; TCRdb's copy has only in-frame clones and leaves some out. Its table lists around 46,000 clones. Sequencing was done on a sample of PBMCs. These receptors were collected from a woman aged 40 to 55 in good health and CMV-seronegative. CDR3s include the opening cysteine and the closing phenylalanine or tryptophan. Each record gives: V gene, CDR3 length, D gene, J gene, CDR3 DNA, CDR3 protein. D genes are given only for firm matches.

V gene: TRBV18; CDR3 length: 13; D gene: .; J gene: TRBJ2-7; CDR3 DNA: TGTGCCAGCTCACCATCAGGGTTCTACGAGCAGTACTTC; CDR3 protein: CASSPSGFYEQYF
V gene: TRBV28; CDR3 length: 15; D gene: .; J gene: TRBJ2-7; CDR3 DNA: TGTGCCAGCAGTTTTATCGGGGGAGGGGGGGGCGAGCAGTACTTC; CDR3 protein: CASSFIGGGGGEQYF
V gene: TRBV4-1; CDR3 length: 17; D gene: TRBD2; J gene: TRBJ2-7; CDR3 DNA: TGCGCCAGCAGCCAAGTCCTAGCGGGAGGCGGATTCTACGAGCAGTACTTC; CDR3 protein: CASSQVLAGGGFYEQYF
V gene: TRBV19; CDR3 length: 19; D gene: .; J gene: TRBJ2-6; CDR3 DNA: TGTGCCGAGGCCGAGCGAGGGCGCGGGAACGCCACTGGGGCCAACGTCCTGACTTTC; CDR3 protein: CAEAERGRGNATGANVLTF
V gene: TRBV7-2; CDR3 length: 16; D gene: .; J gene: TRBJ2-1; CDR3 DNA: TGTGCCAGCAGCCAGCCGTATGAGACTCTCGACAATGAGCAGTTCTTC; CDR3 protein: CASSQPYETLDNEQFF
V gene: TRBV4-1; CDR3 length: 15; D gene: .; J gene: TRBJ1-5; CDR3 DNA: TGCGCCAGCAGCCAAGATCAGGGTAGCAATCAGCCCCAGCATTTT; CDR3 protein: CASSQDQGSNQPQHF
V gene: TRBV19; CDR3 length: 15; D gene: TRBD1; J gene: TRBJ1-3; CDR3 DNA: TGTGCCAGTAGTATCGGGACAGGGCCTGGAAACACCATATATTTT; CDR3 protein: CASSIGTGPGNTIYF
V gene: TRBV19; CDR3 length: 14; D gene: .; J gene: TRBJ1-2; CDR3 DNA: TGTGCCAGTAGTATACGGTCGGGGAACTATGGCTACACCTTC; CDR3 protein: CASSIRSGNYGYTF
V gene: TRBV4-2; CDR3 length: 17; D gene: TRBD2; J gene: TRBJ2-1; CDR3 DNA: TGTGCCAGCAGCCAAGTTTGGGCTAGCGGGAAGGACAATGAGCAGTTCTTC; CDR3 protein: CASSQVWASGKDNEQFF
V gene: TRBV25-1; CDR3 length: 17; D gene: .; J gene: TRBJ1-5; CDR3 DNA: TGTGCCAGCAGTGAATATGGGGCAGGGCCAGGCGATCAGCCCCAGCATTTT; CDR3 protein: CASSEYGAGPGDQPQHF
V gene: TRBV6-4; CDR3 length: 19; D gene: TRBD1; J gene: TRBJ1-5; CDR3 DNA: TGTGCCAGCAGTGAGGAGAGAAGGACAGGGGGCTTTTGGCATCAGCCCCAGCATTTT; CDR3 protein: CASSEERRTGGFWHQPQHF
V gene: TRBV28; CDR3 length: 18; D gene: TRBD2; J gene: TRBJ2-5; CDR3 DNA: TGTGCCAGCAGTATCTCCAGGACTAGCGGGCCTATACAAGAGACCCAGTACTTC; CDR3 protein: CASSISRTSGPIQETQYF
V gene: TRBV6-5; CDR3 length: 15; D gene: .; J gene: TRBJ2-7; CDR3 DNA: TGTGCCAGCAGTTACGGCCAGGGCCTCTCCTACGAGCAGTACTTC; CDR3 protein: CASSYGQGLSYEQYF
V gene: TRBV27; CDR3 length: 14; D gene: TRBD2; J gene: TRBJ2-7; CDR3 DNA: TGTGCCAGCAGTTTCGCGGGGGTCACCTACGAGCAGTACTTC; CDR3 protein: CASSFAGVTYEQYF
V gene: TRBV27; CDR3 length: 16; D gene: .; J gene: TRBJ2-1; CDR3 DNA: TGTGCCAGCAGTCCCACAGGGGGCGCGGGAGGCAATGAGCAGTTCTTC; CDR3 protein: CASSPTGGAGGNEQFF
V gene: TRBV2; CDR3 length: 16; D gene: TRBD1; J gene: TRBJ2-2; CDR3 DNA: TGTGCCAGCAGTGGACAGGGCTTCGCGAACACCGGGGAGCTGTTTTTT; CDR3 protein: CASSGQGFANTGELFF
V gene: TRBV5-1; CDR3 length: 13; D gene: .; J gene: TRBJ2-5; CDR3 DNA: TGCGCCAGCAGCCCCCTTGGGGGCGAGACCCAGTACTTC; CDR3 protein: CASSPLGGETQYF
V gene: TRBV27; CDR3 length: 15; D gene: .; J gene: TRBJ1-5; CDR3 DNA: TGTGCCAGCAGGCCTGGACAGATCGACAATCAGCCCCAGCATTTT; CDR3 protein: CASRPGQIDNQPQHF
V gene: TRBV6-5; CDR3 length: 15; D gene: .; J gene: TRBJ1-4; CDR3 DNA: TGTGCCAGCAGTTACTCGGGCGATTCAGGGAAAAAACTGTTTTTT; CDR3 protein: CASSYSGDSGKKLFF
V gene: TRBV7-2; CDR3 length: 14; D gene: .; J gene: TRBJ1-4; CDR3 DNA: TGTGCCAGCACCAGACAGTTAACTAATGAAAAACTGTTTTTT; CDR3 protein: CASTRQLTNEKLFF
V gene: TRBV2; CDR3 length: 14; D gene: TRBD1; J gene: TRBJ2-1; CDR3 DNA: TGTGCCAGCAGCACCGGGACAGGGTACAATGAGCAGTTCTTC; CDR3 protein: CASSTGTGYNEQFF
V gene: TRBV6-5; CDR3 length: 14; D gene: .; J gene: TRBJ1-1; CDR3 DNA: TGTGCCAGCAGTTATCAGGGAGGTTTTGCTGAAGCTTTCTTT; CDR3 protein: CASSYQGGFAEAFF
V gene: TRBV27; CDR3 length: 15; D gene: TRBD2; J gene: TRBJ2-7; CDR3 DNA: TGTGCCAGCAGTTTAAAAGCGGGAGGTGGATACGAGCAGTACTTC; CDR3 protein: CASSLKAGGGYEQYF
V gene: TRBV7-8; CDR3 length: 15; D gene: TRBD1; J gene: TRBJ1-5; CDR3 DNA: TGTGCCAGCAGCCTACAGGGGACCGGCAATCAGCCCCAGCATTTT; CDR3 protein: CASSLQGTGNQPQHF
V gene: TRBV7-2; CDR3 length: 18; D gene: TRBD2; J gene: TRBJ2-6; CDR3 DNA: TGTGCCAGCACCCCACGGGGGGGCGACCTTTCTGGGGCCAACGTCCTGACTTTC; CDR3 protein: CASTPRGGDLSGANVLTF
V gene: TRBV5-1; CDR3 length: 13; D gene: TRBD1; J gene: TRBJ1-2; CDR3 DNA: TGCGCCAGCAGCTTGGATCAGGGGGGCGGCTACACCTTC; CDR3 protein: CASSLDQGGGYTF
V gene: TRBV19; CDR3 length: 14; D gene: TRBD2; J gene: TRBJ2-3; CDR3 DNA: TGTGCCAGTAGTAGACGGGAGGGTTCGAATACGCAGTATTTT; CDR3 protein: CASSRREGSNTQYF
V gene: TRBV9; CDR3 length: 15; D gene: TRBD1; J gene: TRBJ1-2; CDR3 DNA: TGTGCCAGCAGTAGGATGGGACAGGGAACTTATGGCTACACCTTC; CDR3 protein: CASSRMGQGTYGYTF
V gene: TRBV19; CDR3 length: 13; D gene: .; J gene: TRBJ2-5; CDR3 DNA: TGTGCCAGTAGTATAAGGAGGTCAGAGACCCAGTACTTC; CDR3 protein: CASSIRRSETQYF
V gene: TRBV5-1; CDR3 length: 14; D gene: .; J gene: TRBJ2-7; CDR3 DNA: TGCGCCAGCACCTGGGGAGACATTTCCTACGAGCAGTACTTC; CDR3 protein: CASTWGDISYEQYF
V gene: TRBV7-9; CDR3 length: 15; D gene: .; J gene: TRBJ2-7; CDR3 DNA: TGTGCCAGCAGCTCATCTCTTCAGGTGAGCTACGAGCAGTACTTC; CDR3 protein: CASSSSLQVSYEQYF
V gene: TRBV6-5; CDR3 length: 13; D gene: .; J gene: TRBJ1-1; CDR3 DNA: TGTGCCAGCAGTGGACACCTGAACACTGAAGCTTTCTTT; CDR3 protein: CASSGHLNTEAFF
V gene: TRBV1; CDR3 length: 18; D gene: .; J gene: TRBJ2-2; CDR3 DNA: TGCACCAGCAGTGAACACACGTTAGGAGAAGTCGACACCGGGGAGCTGTTTTTT; CDR3 protein: CTSSEHTLGEVDTGELFF
V gene: TRBV4-3; CDR3 length: 14; D gene: .; J gene: TRBJ1-4; CDR3 DNA: TGCGCCAGCAGCCAAGATATAGGGGATGAAAAACTGTTTTTT; CDR3 protein: CASSQDIGDEKLFF
V gene: TRBV5-1; CDR3 length: 12; D gene: .; J gene: TRBJ1-2; CDR3 DNA: TGCGCCAGCAGCTTGGCAGGGCATGGCTACACCTTC; CDR3 protein: CASSLAGHGYTF
V gene: TRBV5-1; CDR3 length: 19; D gene: TRBD1; J gene: TRBJ2-7; CDR3 DNA: TGCGCCAGCAGCTCCGGGACAGGGGGCGCCGGGACTAGCGAATACGAGCAGTACTTC; CDR3 protein: CASSSGTGGAGTSEYEQYF
V gene: TRBV4-2; CDR3 length: 18; D gene: TRBD2; J gene: TRBJ2-6; CDR3 DNA: TGTGCCAGCAGCCAAGATACCAGCGGGATGGGTGGGGCCAACGTCCTGACTTTC; CDR3 protein: CASSQDTSGMGGANVLTF
V gene: TRBV9; CDR3 length: 14; D gene: .; J gene: TRBJ1-5; CDR3 DNA: TGTGCCAGCAGCGTAGCCCCGGCAGCGGAACCCCAGCATTTT; CDR3 protein: CASSVAPAAEPQHF
V gene: TRBV19; CDR3 length: 14; D gene: TRBD1; J gene: TRBJ2-1; CDR3 DNA: TGTGCCAGTAATCAGGACAGGTCCGACAATGAGCAGTTCTTC; CDR3 protein: CASNQDRSDNEQFF
V gene: TRBV2; CDR3 length: 16; D gene: TRBD2; J gene: TRBJ2-3; CDR3 DNA: TGTGCCAGCAGCCCGACAAGCGGGAGGAGCACAGATACGCAGTATTTT; CDR3 protein: CASSPTSGRSTDTQYF
V gene: TRBV30; CDR3 length: 14; D gene: TRBD2; J gene: TRBJ2-7; CDR3 DNA: TGTGCCTGGGGAGCGGGAATTCGGGCCTACGAGCAGTACTTC; CDR3 protein: CAWGAGIRAYEQYF
V gene: TRBV29-1; CDR3 length: 16; D gene: TRBD1; J gene: TRBJ1-1; CDR3 DNA: TGCAGCGTTCGAGGGGGCCCAACCGGAGGGAACACTGAAGCTTTCTTT; CDR3 protein: CSVRGGPTGGNTEAFF